These 21 T cell receptor beta chains were all obtained from the same sample, sequenced in a study of OX40 agonist ivuxolimab in advanced cancers. Sequenced by immunoSEQ multiplex PCR; TCRdb stores in-frame clones only, minus some. The table shows 85,000 to 90,000 clones, with approximately 89% occurring only once. Specimen: CD4+ or CD8+ T cells sorted from blood, collected in a trial of the OX40 agonist ivuxolimab. The receptors shown here come from an adult with an advanced solid tumor such as melanoma, head and neck, liver or kidney cancer.

This chain joins TRBV28 and TRBJ1-2; D gene ambiguous. The CDR3 has 13 residues. V lost 2 bases to trimming and J lost 6 bases, with 10 bases between them. From germline, CDR1 is MDHEN and CDR2 SYDVKM. This chain's CDR3 is CASSLGGSDGYTF. CDR3 nucleotides: TGTGCCAGCAGTTTAGGCGGGTCAGATGGCTACACCTTC.

V and J are TRBV11-2 and TRBJ2-2; the D gene is possibly TRBD2 (5 bases). The CDR3 loop spans 15 amino acids. Germline V gene data show CDR1 as SGHAT and CDR2 as FQNNGV. Between the trimmed V and J ends, which lost 6 bases and 0 bases, there was a span of 11 bases. Here the CDR3 DNA reads TGTGCCAGCAGTAACCGGGGAACGAACACCGGGGAGCTGTTTTTT. This gives the protein CASSNRGTNTGELFF. Based on the CDR3 plus reference TRBV11-2 and TRBJ2-2, the full variable domain is EAGVAQSPRYKIIEKRQSVAFWCNPISGHATLYWYQQILGQGPKLLIQFQNNGVVDDSQLPKDRFSAERLKGVDSTLKIQPAKLEDSAVYLCASSNRGTNTGELFFGEGSRLTVL.

A single count supports this clone. Germline is not matched at one junction end, which may reflect a read error. This chain connects TRBV5-1 to TRBJ1-2; the D is unclear. This CDR3 contains 11 residues. CDR1 and CDR2 (germline): SGHRS, YFSETQ. The CDR3 region has the DNA TGCGCCAGCAGATTGGAAGGTGGCTACACCTTC. Its translation is CASRLEGGYTF.

The chain is built from TRBV9 and TRBJ1-3; possibly TRBD1 for D (5 bases). The CDR3 sequence is 17 residues long. The V gene lost 3 bases and the J gene lost 0 bases, with 16 bases spanning the gap. CDR1 is SGDLS, CDR2 YYNGEE, per germline. The CDR3 region is CASSDSGTAYSGNTIYF. CDR3 in DNA: TGTGCCAGCAGCGACTCCGGGACGGCCTACTCTGGAAACACCATATATTTT. Full variable domain (outside the CDR3, taken from reference TRBV9 and TRBJ1-3): DSGVTQTPKHLITATGQRVTLRCSPRSGDLSVYWYQQSLDQGLQFLIQYYNGEERAKGNILERFSAQQFPDLHSELNLSSLELGDSALYFCASSDSGTAYSGNTIYFGEGSWLTVV.

This sequence joins TRBV5-6 and TRBJ2-7; 8 positions agree with TRBD2. The V segment lost 4 bases and the J segment 3 bases; nucleotides outside the gene matches: 9. The CDR3 is made up of 15 amino acids. Germline V gives CDR1 SGHDT, CDR2 YYEEEE. In DNA, the CDR3 is TGTGCCAGCAGCGAAGGCCCCCGGGAGGGCTACGAGCAGTACTTC. Translated: CASSEGPREGYEQYF.

The chain recombines TRBV5-1 with TRBJ1-2; D not certain. Germline values: CDR1 SGHRS, CDR2 YFSETQ. V was trimmed by 2 bases and J by 2 bases, leaving 4 bases between them. The CDR3 is made up of 12 amino acids. For the CDR3, the DNA is TGCGCCAGCAGCTTCCAGAACTATGGCTACACCTTC. This codes for CASSFQNYGYTF.

V is TRBV4-2 and J is TRBJ2-5; TRBD2 matches 10 bases. The CDR3 is 18 residues long. V was clipped by 0 bases and J by 5 bases; unmatched bases: 12. Looked up from germline, CDR1 is LGHNA and CDR2 is YNFKEQ. As DNA, the CDR3 is TGTGCCAGCAGCCAAGAGAGTAGAGTAGCGGGGGGCTGGGAGACCCAGTACTTC. This translates into CASSQESRVAGGWETQYF.

This sequence joins TRBV9 and TRBJ1-1, with no clear D. CDR1 and CDR2 from the germline V gene are SGDLS and YYNGEE. V dropped 3 bases and J dropped 7 bases, with 13 bases sitting between them. This CDR3 region has 13 residues. The CDR3 coding sequence is TGTGCCAGCAGCGCGACGGGAACAAGTGAAGCTTTCTTT. It translates to CASSATGTSEAFF.

The chain employs TRBV6-1 and TRBJ2-7; no firm D call. Trimming stripped 4 bases from V and 6 bases from J, with 7 bases between. CDR1 is MNHNS and CDR2 is SASEGT in the germline V gene. This CDR3 is 11 amino acids long. The CDR3 loop is CASSGRIEQYF. The CDR3 DNA sequence: TGTGCCAGCAGTGGACGAATCGAGCAGTACTTC.

The chain couples TRBV5-6 to TRBJ1-2; 7 bases are a match to TRBD1. The V gene end was trimmed by 4 bases and the J gene end by 2 bases; junction bases not matched to a gene: 8. The CDR3 sequence is 15 residues long. CDR1 SGHDT and CDR2 YYEEEE come from the germline V gene. The CDR3: CASSAPGTENYGYTF. In DNA form, the CDR3 reads TGTGCCAGCAGCGCGCCGGGGACAGAGAACTATGGCTACACCTTC.

The V and J genes are TRBV29-1 and TRBJ2-5; D is perhaps TRBD1 (7 bases). Gene TRBJ2-7 matches the end of the DNA better, so the J call may be wrong. The CDR3 runs to 12 residues. CDR1 and CDR2 (germline): SQVTM, ANQGSEA. DNA for the CDR3: TGCAGCGTTGCCCAGGGGGGCTACGAGCAGTACTTC. It codes for CSVAQGGYEQYF.

V and J are TRBV19 and TRBJ1-5, with a tentative D call TRBD1 (5 bases). The CDR3 contains 15 residues. From germline, CDR1 is LNHDA and CDR2 SQIVND (reference sequence). V gave up 3 bases and J gave up 0 bases, with 9 bases separating them. The DNA of the CDR3 is TGTGCCAGTAGTATCCGGGGGAATAGCAATCAGCCCCAGCATTTT. Its protein product is CASSIRGNSNQPQHF.

The chain joins TRBV2 to TRBJ1-1; unclear D gene. CDR1 is SNHLY and CDR2 is FYNNEI in the germline V gene. V shed 4 bases and J shed 1 base, with 16 bases lying between them. The CDR3 is 16 residues long. This chain's CDR3 is CASSAVVWQPNTEAFF. The DNA for the CDR3 is TGTGCCAGCAGTGCGGTCGTTTGGCAACCGAACACTGAAGCTTTCTTT.

The rearrangement uses TRBV2 and TRBJ2-1; 10 nucleotides line up with TRBD2. The germline V gene encodes CDR1 SNHLY and CDR2 FYNNEI. V dropped 6 bases and J dropped 8; count of bases not matched to a gene: 7. The CDR3 runs 14 residues. CDR3 sequence reads: CASRPGLARYEQFF. CDR3 DNA: TGTGCCAGCAGGCCGGGACTAGCGAGGTATGAGCAGTTCTTC.

This clone was seen more than once but under ten times. This chain joins TRBV2 and TRBJ2-5, with D perhaps TRBD1 (6 bases). This CDR3 region has 12 residues. The germline V and J ends were trimmed by 6 bases and 5 bases, with 10 bases remaining between them. Germline CDR1 reads SNHLY; CDR2 reads FYNNEI. CDR3 loop: CASRDGGETQYF. CDR3 DNA: TGTGCCAGCAGGGATGGGGGCGAGACCCAGTACTTC. The full variable domain, its missing parts supplied by reference TRBV2 and TRBJ2-5, is EPEVTQTPSHQVTQMGQEVILRCVPISNHLYFYWYRQILGQKVEFLVSFYNNEISEKSEIFDDQFSVERPDGSNFTLKIRSTKLEDSAMYFCASRDGGETQYFGPGTRLLVL.

The gene calls are TRBV11-2 and TRBJ2-3, with 7 bases fitting TRBD2. V gave up 0 bases and J gave up 1 base; unmatched junction bases: 1. The CDR3 runs 15 residues. Germline CDR1 reads SGHAT; CDR2 reads FQNNGV. Here the CDR3 DNA reads TGTGCCAGCAGCTTAGATGCGGGGGGCACAGATACGCAGTATTTT. It encodes CASSLDAGGTDTQYF. Complete variable domain (other parts from reference TRBV11-2 and TRBJ2-3): EAGVAQSPRYKIIEKRQSVAFWCNPISGHATLYWYQQILGQGPKLLIQFQNNGVVDDSQLPKDRFSAERLKGVDSTLKIQPAKLEDSAVYLCASSLDAGGTDTQYFGPGTRLTVL.

V is TRBV18 and J is TRBJ2-2; possibly TRBD2 for D (6 bases). Trimming took off 6 bases at V and 4 bases at J, with 18 bases between the two ends. CDR3 length: 16 amino acids. The germline V gene has CDR1 KGHSH and CDR2 LQKENI. The chain's CDR3 is CASSPGMAGSTGELFF. In DNA form, the CDR3 reads TGTGCCAGCTCCCCGGGGATGGCGGGGAGCACCGGGGAGCTGTTTTTT.

As to this clone: At one boundary the junction diverges from the germline segment, which might be a read error. The gene calls are TRBV7-2 and TRBJ2-7, with D maybe TRBD2 (7 bases). The CDR3 totals 13 residues. The germline V gene has CDR1 SGHTA and CDR2 FQGNSA. CDR3 in amino acids: CASSLEGGDFSLF. As DNA, the CDR3 is TGTGCCAGCAGCTTAGAGGGGGGGGACTTTTCCCTTTTC. The whole variable domain, remainder taken from reference TRBV7-2 and TRBJ2-7, is GAGVSQSPSNKVTEKGKDVELRCDPISGHTALYWYRQSLGQGLEFLIYFQGNSAPDKSGLPSDRFSAERTGGSVSTLTIQRTQQEDSAVYLCASSLEGGDFSLFGPGTRLTVT.

With respect to this clone: Germline and junction disagree at one end, which may indicate a read error. The V and J genes are TRBV20-1 and TRBJ2-3; 9 nucleotides line up with TRBD1. CDR3 size: 11 residues. Germline values: CDR1 DFQATT, CDR2 SNEGSKA (reference sequence). The CDR3 coding sequence is TGCAGTGCTTATAGACAGGGGGGTTTCAAATTT. Translation: CSAYRQGGFKF.

This clone was seen more than once but under ten times. The chain has TRBV11-2 and TRBJ1-1; 8 bases agree with TRBD1. The V gene end was trimmed by 5 bases and the J gene end by 0 bases; junction bases not matched to a gene: 5. Germline CDR1 SGHAT, CDR2 FQNNGV. The CDR3 sequence is 15 residues long. Here the CDR3 reads CASSRRTGMNTEAFF. The CDR3 nucleotides are TGTGCCAGCAGCCGTAGGACAGGGATGAACACTGAAGCTTTCTTT. The variable domain in full, completed from reference TRBV11-2 and TRBJ1-1, reads EAGVAQSPRYKIIEKRQSVAFWCNPISGHATLYWYQQILGQGPKLLIQFQNNGVVDDSQLPKDRFSAERLKGVDSTLKIQPAKLEDSAVYLCASSRRTGMNTEAFFGQGTRLTVV.

The chain links TRBV11-3 to TRBJ2-2; D is undetermined. Germline V gives CDR1 SGHNT, CDR2 YENEEA. V lost 1 base, J lost 1 base, and 4 bases lay in between. This CDR3 contains 14 residues. The CDR3 protein is CASSLVQNTGELFF. The CDR3 DNA sequence: TGTGCCAGCAGCTTAGTCCAGAACACCGGGGAGCTGTTTTTT.